This TCR beta chain came from a study of OX40 agonist ivuxolimab in advanced cancers. Study-wide results and limits: In the 0.1 to 3.0 mg/kg range, CD4+ and CD8+ blood T cells had expanded clonally by week 6. Antigens targeted by the expanded peripheral T cells were not determined. Researchers report that CD8+ T cells had, on average, more expanded clones than CD4+.

Autoimmune disease history or systemic immunosuppression barred patients. The method was immunoSEQ multiplex PCR; TCRdb's version includes in-frame clones alone and lacks a portion of them. The sample comprises 52,000 or so clones, 85% to 95% of which are singletons, and around 10% rests with the top ten. J lost 8 bases, V lost 6 bases, and 5 bases had no gene match. This CDR3 contains 14 residues. Germline V CDR1 and CDR2: MRHNA, SNTAGT. Concerning this clone: What it binds is unknown.

The sequence was obtained from an adult with an advanced solid tumor such as melanoma, head and neck, liver or kidney cancer. The sample in question was CD4+ or CD8+ T cells sorted from blood, obtained in a trial of the OX40 agonist ivuxolimab. The chain carries TRBV6-4 and TRBJ2-1; TRBD2 agrees at 12 bases. The CDR3: CASRETSGSHEQFF. The CDR3 DNA reads as TGTGCCAGCAGAGAGACTAGCGGGAGCCATGAGCAGTTCTTC.